Included here is one TCR beta chain sequence, with context. Its specificity is not known. CD45RO-CCR7+CD27+CD95- defined naive CD8+ T cells. The germline V gene encodes CDR1 SGHRS and CDR2 YFSETQ. CDR3 length: 15 residues. The authors prepared UMI-labeled TRB cDNA libraries by 5' RACE. After re-calling the 5' RACE reads, TCRdb lists one entry per CDR3 protein, DNA absent. Recorded for this sample: 140,000 to 150,000 distinct CDR3 sequences. The data derive from a study of CXCR3-negative and CXCR3-positive naive CD8 T cells. Findings and limits, study-wide: CXCR3-expressing naive cells carried TRB CDR3s more hydrophobic than those of CXCR3-negative naive cells.

The gene calls are TRBV5-1 and TRBJ1-2. This TCR came from a human donor in good health. Some clones in this sample may be carry-over from other donors' samples. The sample was naive CXCR3+ CD8+ T cells from blood. Subset meaning: CD45RO-CCR7+CD27+CD95- naive CD8+ T cells expressing CXCR3 (TNR3+). The CDR3 loop is CASSLDRASNYGYTF.